The entry that follows covers one T cell receptor beta chain sequence. There is no known antigen for this receptor. No base quality information exists; no much larger clone differs at one position. This sample stems from a study of glioma-infiltrating T cells after dendritic cell vaccination listed by TCRdb under 2016. Turning to the overall study: A cohort of about 15 glioblastoma patients from Phase I and II dendritic cell vaccination trials was included, of whom 9 were newly diagnosed and 6 had recurrent disease. Autologous tumor lysate-pulsed dendritic cell vaccination was administered to the patients between the early 2000s and the early 2010s. The vaccine was prepared from monocyte-derived dendritic cells that were cultured for more than six days with IL-4 and GM-CSF and then pulsed overnight with autologous tumor lysate. Each patient got three intradermal injections of the dendritic cell vaccine, spaced at biweekly intervals, in the arm below the axilla. Deep sequencing of TCR beta CDR3 regions was used to quantify tumor-infiltrating lymphocyte content and compare tumor and blood repertoires in dendritic cell-vaccinated glioblastoma patients. Survival after dendritic cell vaccination was correlated with TCR sequencing metrics such as TIL content and the overlap between tumor and blood repertoires.

Here V drops 5 bases and J drops 5 bases, and the junction holds 4 bases not matched to any gene. CDR1 SEHNR and CDR2 FQNEAQ are derived from the germline V gene (reference sequence). The CDR3, from cysteine to phenylalanine, totals 13 residues. Only the CDR3 part of the read is kept: 39 bases, read in frame from the first base. Using the immunoSEQ assay, TCRB CDR3 regions were amplified from 2 to 2.5 micrograms of genomic DNA, or from all available DNA when less than that was on hand. For multiplex PCR, 60 forward primers for TCR V beta segments and 13 reverse primers for J beta segments were used. To estimate the number of reads per starting template, synthetic control templates were added to each sample at limiting dilution. The Illumina HiSeq System generated 87 bp sequencing reads. From the authors' description of their analysis: To remove PCR and sequencing errors, closely related sequences were merged with a nearest neighbor algorithm. TCR overlap was defined as the percentage of unique tumor TCR beta sequences that were also present in the same patient's peripheral blood. TCRdb limited this immuneACCESS table to in-frame rearrangements with V and J called. A share of clones is missing; checked studies link under half to unresolved V genes, and the rest is unexplained. The V and J calls and the clone size are those of that table, but D and trimming were determined from the DNA. For this sample there are approximately 91,000 clones; 75% to 90% appear just once. Over 2% of the sample is in the top ten clones.

What the research found in general, with its limitations: TCR clonality showed no direct relationship with survival, which suggests that a diverse polyclonal response may be important. The response model built on TCR overlap across three groups was characterized as speculative, with prospective validation still needed. The cohort was small and heterogeneous, few patients had complete blood and tumor sets, and even fewer had initial-recurrent tumor pairs. After dendritic cell vaccination, a higher estimated pretreatment TIL content predicted longer time to progression and longer overall survival.

In light of the paper, this sample's time point label describes: after dendritic cell vaccination, including at tumor progression/relapse. To be selected, patients needed enough residual fresh-frozen tumor tissue and more than two years of available survival data. Molecular status otherwise varied across the glioblastoma patients, but none of them carried an isocitrate dehydrogenase mutation. PBMC were collected before vaccination, two weeks after the third vaccination, and at tumor progression when it occurred. The Qiagen DNeasy Blood extraction Kit was used for extraction of genomic DNA. Source: blood, taken after dendritic cell vaccination. This TCR derives from a human donor with glioblastoma. The rearranged segments are TRBV7-9 and TRBJ1-2; TRBD1 fits 8 bases in the junction. The CDR3 region reads CASSVRTGYGYTF. The DNA sequence reads TGTGCCAGCAGCGTTAGGACAGGGTATGGCTACACCTTC.